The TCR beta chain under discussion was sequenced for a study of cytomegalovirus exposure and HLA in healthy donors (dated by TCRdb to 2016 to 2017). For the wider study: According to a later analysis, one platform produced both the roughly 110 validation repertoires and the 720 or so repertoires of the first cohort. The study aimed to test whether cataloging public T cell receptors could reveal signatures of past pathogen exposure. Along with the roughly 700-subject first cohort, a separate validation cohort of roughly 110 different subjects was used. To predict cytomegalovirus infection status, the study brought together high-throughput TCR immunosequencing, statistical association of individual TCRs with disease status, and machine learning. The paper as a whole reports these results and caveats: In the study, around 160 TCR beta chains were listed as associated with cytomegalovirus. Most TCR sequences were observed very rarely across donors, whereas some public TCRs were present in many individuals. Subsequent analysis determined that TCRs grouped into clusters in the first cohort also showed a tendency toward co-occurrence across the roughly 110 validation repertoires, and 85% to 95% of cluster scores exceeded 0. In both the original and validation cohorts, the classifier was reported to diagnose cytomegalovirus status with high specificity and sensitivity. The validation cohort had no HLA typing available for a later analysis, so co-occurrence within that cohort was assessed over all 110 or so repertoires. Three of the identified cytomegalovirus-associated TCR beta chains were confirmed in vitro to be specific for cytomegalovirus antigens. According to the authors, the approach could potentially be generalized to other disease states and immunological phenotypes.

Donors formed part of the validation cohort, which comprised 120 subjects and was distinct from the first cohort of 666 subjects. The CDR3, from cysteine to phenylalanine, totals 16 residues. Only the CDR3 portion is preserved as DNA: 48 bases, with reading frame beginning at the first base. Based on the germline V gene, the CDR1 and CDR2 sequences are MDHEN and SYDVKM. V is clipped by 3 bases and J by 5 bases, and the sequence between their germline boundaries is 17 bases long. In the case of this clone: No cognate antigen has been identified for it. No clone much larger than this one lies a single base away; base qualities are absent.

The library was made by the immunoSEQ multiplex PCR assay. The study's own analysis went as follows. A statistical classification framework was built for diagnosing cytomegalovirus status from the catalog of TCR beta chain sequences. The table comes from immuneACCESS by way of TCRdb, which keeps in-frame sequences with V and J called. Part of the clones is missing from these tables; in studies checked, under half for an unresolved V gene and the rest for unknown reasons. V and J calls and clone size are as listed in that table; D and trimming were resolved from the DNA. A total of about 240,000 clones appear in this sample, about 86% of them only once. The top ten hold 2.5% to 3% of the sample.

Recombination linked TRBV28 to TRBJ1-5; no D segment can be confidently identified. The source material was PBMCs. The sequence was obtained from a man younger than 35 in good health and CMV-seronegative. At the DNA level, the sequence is TGTGCCAGCAGTTTCACTAAGCTGGCCAGTCATCAGCCCCAGCATTTT. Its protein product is CASSFTKLASHQPQHF.